A selection of T cell receptor beta chains follows, all from one sample in a study of T cell responses to AZD1222 COVID-19 vaccine. Only in-frame clones appear in the TCRdb table, and some are missing; sequencing was by immunoSEQ multiplex PCR. The sample includes 67,000 or so clones, roughly 84% of them seen just once. The sample in question was peripheral blood, obtained on day 0 of AZD1222 vaccination. All receptors derive from an adult in good health. Each CDR3 is given with its conserved first and last residue. A D gene is named only where the DNA matches it firmly. Only part of the rows carry a size: once, few, many, or a class if the clone is expanded.

CDR3aa: CAWSVLRRTNYGYTF; CDR3nt: TGTGCCTGGAGTGTACTCCGACGGACCAACTATGGCTACACCTTC; d_gene: -; v_gene: TRBV30; abundance: -; j_gene: TRBJ1-2
CDR3aa: CASKLLSGDSSPLHF; CDR3nt: TGTGCCAGTAAGCTCCTATCAGGGGACAGTTCACCCCTCCACTTT; d_gene: TRBD1; v_gene: TRBV19; abundance: once; j_gene: TRBJ1-6
CDR3aa: CASRARGERGGKNEQFF; CDR3nt: TGTGCCAGCAGGGCCCGCGGGGAACGGGGGGGAAAGAATGAGCAGTTCTTC; d_gene: TRBD2; v_gene: TRBV2; abundance: few; j_gene: TRBJ2-1
CDR3aa: CASSLGTSGAGELFF; CDR3nt: TGCGCCAGCAGCTTGGGGACTAGCGGGGCCGGGGAGCTGTTTTTT; d_gene: TRBD2; v_gene: TRBV5-1; abundance: -; j_gene: TRBJ2-2
CDR3aa: CASSYAVYEKLFF; CDR3nt: TGTGCCAGCAGTTACGCGGTATACGAAAAACTGTTTTTT; d_gene: -; v_gene: TRBV6-5; abundance: -; j_gene: TRBJ1-4
CDR3aa: CASSPAGGQGGRYTF; CDR3nt: TGTGCCAGCAGCCCGGCGGGGGGACAGGGAGGACGCTACACCTTC; d_gene: TRBD1; v_gene: TRBV3-1/TRBV3-2; abundance: -; j_gene: TRBJ1-2
CDR3aa: CASSWTGVGNQPQHF; CDR3nt: TGTGCCAGCAGTTGGACAGGGGTGGGCAATCAGCCCCAGCATTTT; d_gene: TRBD1; v_gene: TRBV6-2/TRBV6-3; abundance: -; j_gene: TRBJ1-5
CDR3aa: CASSLEYYGYTF; CDR3nt: TGTGCCAGCAGCTTAGAGTACTATGGCTACACCTTC; d_gene: -; v_gene: TRBV5-5; abundance: -; j_gene: TRBJ1-2
CDR3aa: CASSPGVGGALDEQYF; CDR3nt: TGTGCCAGCAGCCCCGGGGTCGGGGGGGCTCTGGACGAGCAGTACTTC; d_gene: TRBD2; v_gene: TRBV9; abundance: -; j_gene: TRBJ2-7
CDR3aa: CASSGQGVFSNQPQHF; CDR3nt: TGTGCCAGCAGTGGACAGGGGGTTTTTAGCAATCAGCCCCAGCATTTT; d_gene: TRBD1; v_gene: TRBV6-4; abundance: -; j_gene: TRBJ1-5
CDR3aa: CASSSQIYEQYF; CDR3nt: TGTGCCAGCAGCTCCCAGATCTACGAGCAGTACTTC; d_gene: -; v_gene: TRBV11-2; abundance: -; j_gene: TRBJ2-7
CDR3aa: CSVGGQGFQETQYF; CDR3nt: TGCAGCGTTGGAGGGCAGGGCTTCCAGGAGACCCAGTACTTC; d_gene: -; v_gene: TRBV29-1; abundance: -; j_gene: TRBJ2-5
CDR3aa: CASSKHGSYEQYF; CDR3nt: TGTGCCAGCAGCAAACACGGATCCTACGAGCAGTACTTC; d_gene: -; v_gene: TRBV5-6; abundance: -; j_gene: TRBJ2-7
CDR3aa: CASSPSRLGGEQYF; CDR3nt: TGTGCCAGCTCACCATCGAGGTTGGGTGGCGAGCAGTACTTC; d_gene: -; v_gene: TRBV18; abundance: -; j_gene: TRBJ2-7
CDR3aa: CASSNDRETEAFF; CDR3nt: TGTGCCAGCAGCAACGACAGGGAGACTGAAGCTTTCTTT; d_gene: TRBD1; v_gene: TRBV2; abundance: -; j_gene: TRBJ1-1
CDR3aa: CASSRHGPTSTDTQYF; CDR3nt: TGTGCCAGCAGCCGCCACGGACCGACTAGCACAGATACGCAGTATTTT; d_gene: -; v_gene: TRBV6-6; abundance: -; j_gene: TRBJ2-3
CDR3aa: CASSLTKNIQYF; CDR3nt: TGTGCCAGCAGTTTAACCAAAAACATTCAGTACTTC; d_gene: -; v_gene: TRBV28; abundance: few; j_gene: TRBJ2-4
CDR3aa: CASSWEDGLTGELFF; CDR3nt: TGTGCCAGCAGTTGGGAGGACGGACTCACCGGGGAGCTGTTTTTT; d_gene: -; v_gene: TRBV11-2; abundance: few; j_gene: TRBJ2-2
CDR3aa: CASSIVGTGRNQPQHF; CDR3nt: TGTGCCAGTAGTATAGTAGGGACAGGGAGGAATCAGCCCCAGCATTTT; d_gene: TRBD1; v_gene: TRBV19; abundance: -; j_gene: TRBJ1-5
CDR3aa: CASGVQRGFGGELFF; CDR3nt: TGTGCCAGCGGCGTCCAGCGGGGGTTTGGCGGGGAGCTGTTTTTT; d_gene: TRBD2; v_gene: TRBV28; abundance: -; j_gene: TRBJ2-2
CDR3aa: CASSLVTRAGGHEQFF; CDR3nt: TGTGCCAGCAGCTTGGTTACCCGGGCAGGGGGGCATGAGCAGTTCTTC; d_gene: -; v_gene: TRBV5-4; abundance: -; j_gene: TRBJ2-1
CDR3aa: CASSFGPARYEQYF; CDR3nt: TGTGCCAGCAGCTTCGGGCCAGCGAGATACGAGCAGTACTTC; d_gene: -; v_gene: TRBV7-2; abundance: -; j_gene: TRBJ2-7
CDR3aa: CASSTRTGGVGGYTF; CDR3nt: TGTGCCAGCAGCACCCGGACAGGGGGAGTGGGTGGCTACACCTTC; d_gene: TRBD1; v_gene: TRBV14; abundance: -; j_gene: TRBJ1-2
CDR3aa: CASSRGTENRPQHF; CDR3nt: TGTGCCAGCAGCCGAGGGACGGAAAATCGGCCCCAGCATTTT; d_gene: -; v_gene: TRBV6-6; abundance: once; j_gene: TRBJ1-5
CDR3aa: CASSNTANYGYTF; CDR3nt: TGTGCCAGCAGTAACACAGCCAACTATGGCTACACCTTC; d_gene: -; v_gene: TRBV2; abundance: -; j_gene: TRBJ1-2
CDR3aa: CASSQDPGGYESPLHF; CDR3nt: TGCGCCAGCAGCCAAGATCCGGGGGGTTACGAATCACCCCTCCACTTT; d_gene: -; v_gene: TRBV4-3; abundance: -; j_gene: TRBJ1-6
CDR3aa: CASLRDRTNYGYTF; CDR3nt: TGTGCCAGTCTCCGGGACAGGACTAACTATGGCTACACCTTC; d_gene: TRBD1; v_gene: TRBV6-5; abundance: -; j_gene: TRBJ1-2
CDR3aa: CASSQDGGLAGGHRYEQYF; CDR3nt: TGTGCCAGCAGCCAAGATGGCGGACTAGCGGGGGGCCATCGGTACGAGCAGTACTTC; d_gene: TRBD2; v_gene: TRBV3-1/TRBV3-2; abundance: -; j_gene: TRBJ2-7
CDR3aa: CASSGTPNYGYTF; CDR3nt: TGTGCCAGCAGTGGGACACCGAACTATGGCTACACCTTC; d_gene: -; v_gene: TRBV2; abundance: -; j_gene: TRBJ1-2
CDR3aa: CASSYTPGETYEQYF; CDR3nt: TGCGCCAGCAGCTACACTCCCGGCGAAACCTACGAGCAGTACTTC; d_gene: -; v_gene: TRBV5-1; abundance: -; j_gene: TRBJ2-7
CDR3aa: CASSSSAGGLADTQYF; CDR3nt: TGTGCCAGCAGCTCCTCAGCGGGGGGCCTCGCAGATACGCAGTATTTT; d_gene: TRBD2; v_gene: TRBV7-2; abundance: -; j_gene: TRBJ2-3
CDR3aa: CASGPGANVLTF; CDR3nt: TGTGCCTCGGGGCCCGGGGCCAACGTCCTGACTTTC; d_gene: -; v_gene: TRBV7-6; abundance: -; j_gene: TRBJ2-6
CDR3aa: CASRGGGGNYNEQFF; CDR3nt: TGTGCCAGCAGGGGAGGCGGGGGGAACTACAATGAGCAGTTCTTC; d_gene: TRBD2; v_gene: TRBV11-1; abundance: -; j_gene: TRBJ2-1
CDR3aa: CSVRGAAEAFF; CDR3nt: TGCAGTGTTCGGGGGGCTGCTGAAGCTTTCTTT; d_gene: -; v_gene: TRBV20-1; abundance: -; j_gene: TRBJ1-1
CDR3aa: CATSVGASYGYTF; CDR3nt: TGTGCTACATCGGTGGGGGCCTCTTATGGCTACACCTTC; d_gene: -; v_gene: TRBV7-8; abundance: once; j_gene: TRBJ1-2
CDR3aa: CATTDQPNTEAFF; CDR3nt: TGTGCCACCACCGACCAACCGAACACTGAAGCTTTCTTT; d_gene: -; v_gene: TRBV14; abundance: -; j_gene: TRBJ1-1
CDR3aa: CASSVGDRVETQYF; CDR3nt: TGTGCCAGCAGCGTAGGTGACAGGGTAGAGACCCAGTACTTC; d_gene: TRBD1; v_gene: TRBV9; abundance: -; j_gene: TRBJ2-5
CDR3aa: CASSSFTSGANVLTF; CDR3nt: TGTGCCAGCAGCTCCTTTACTTCTGGGGCCAACGTCCTGACTTTC; d_gene: -; v_gene: TRBV5-4; abundance: -; j_gene: TRBJ2-6
CDR3aa: CASSSINYNEQFF; CDR3nt: TGTGCCAGCAGTTCTATAAACTACAATGAGCAGTTCTTC; d_gene: -; v_gene: TRBV27; abundance: -; j_gene: TRBJ2-1
CDR3aa: CASTLSGTLNQPQHF; CDR3nt: TGTGCCAGTACCTTATCTGGGACCCTAAATCAGCCCCAGCATTTT; d_gene: -; v_gene: TRBV19; abundance: once; j_gene: TRBJ1-5
CDR3aa: CASSPDNLVEFF; CDR3nt: TGTGCCAGCAGCCCAGATAACCTGGTAGAGTTCTTC; d_gene: -; v_gene: TRBV14; abundance: -; j_gene: TRBJ2-1